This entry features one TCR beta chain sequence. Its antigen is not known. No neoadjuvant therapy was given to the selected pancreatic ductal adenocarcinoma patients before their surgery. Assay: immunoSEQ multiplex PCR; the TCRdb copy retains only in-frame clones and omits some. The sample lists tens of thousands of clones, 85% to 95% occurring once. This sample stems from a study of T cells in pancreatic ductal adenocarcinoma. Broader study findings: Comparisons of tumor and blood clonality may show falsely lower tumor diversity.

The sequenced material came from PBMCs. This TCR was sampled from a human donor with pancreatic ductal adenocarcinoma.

This CDR3 is CASSLQQRLAYEQYF. The DNA for the CDR3 is TGTGCCAGCAGTCTTCAGCAGCGGTTAGCCTACGAGCAGTACTTC. V gene TRBV28 combines with J gene TRBJ2-7; the D gene is possibly TRBD2 (5 bases). The V end lost 5 bases, the J end lost 2 bases, and 16 bases lay between the germline ends. This CDR3 has 15 amino acids. Germline CDR1 is MDHEN and CDR2 is SYDVKM.